This T cell receptor (beta chain) was identified in a study of a mutant IDH1 vaccine in newly diagnosed glioma. The method was immunoSEQ multiplex PCR; TCRdb's version includes in-frame clones alone and lacks a portion of them. The sample contains about 120,000 clones, almost 90% of which appear only once. In its sample, this clone was seen once. Its cognate antigen is unknown. Germline-derived CDR1 and CDR2 are ENHRY and SYGVKD. With 0 bases clipped from V and 3 bases from J, the junction kept 5 bases outside the gene matches. The CDR3 is made up of 16 amino acids. Time point in this sample: week 11, during vaccination. Doses of 300 ug of mutant IDH1 20-mer peptide were given with topical imiquimod.

The receptor comes from a woman aged 50 to 60 with glioma. The chain uses TRBV10-3 and TRBJ2-5; 9 bases are a match to TRBD2. The sequences come from PBMCs, collected from a glioma patient whose treatment included an IDH1 peptide vaccine. CDR3 region: CAISESRLAEKETQYF. CDR3 coding DNA: TGTGCCATCAGTGAGTCCAGACTAGCGGAAAAAGAGACCCAGTACTTC.